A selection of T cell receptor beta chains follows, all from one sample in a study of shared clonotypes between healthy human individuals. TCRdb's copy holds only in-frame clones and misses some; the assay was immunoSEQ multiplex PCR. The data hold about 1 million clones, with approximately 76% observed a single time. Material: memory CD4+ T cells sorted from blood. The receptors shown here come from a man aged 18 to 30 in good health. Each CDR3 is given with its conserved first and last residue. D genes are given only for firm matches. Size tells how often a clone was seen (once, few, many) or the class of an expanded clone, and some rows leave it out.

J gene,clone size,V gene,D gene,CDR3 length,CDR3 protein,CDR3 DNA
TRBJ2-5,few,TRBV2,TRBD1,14,CASSADRAQETQYF,TGTGCCAGCAGTGCGGACAGGGCACAAGAGACCCAGTACTTC
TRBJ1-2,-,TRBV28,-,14,CASSLSDHGYGYTF,TGTGCCAGCAGTTTAAGCGACCATGGGTATGGCTACACCTTC
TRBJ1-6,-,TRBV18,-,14,CASSNYNSDSPLHF,TGTGCCAGCTCGAACTATAATTCCGATTCACCCCTCCACTTT
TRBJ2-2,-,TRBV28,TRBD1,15,CASNRDRGHTGELFF,TGTGCCAGCAATCGGGACAGGGGACACACCGGGGAGCTGTTTTTT
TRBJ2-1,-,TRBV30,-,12,CAWNPEYNEQFF,TGTGCCTGGAATCCGGAATACAATGAGCAGTTCTTC
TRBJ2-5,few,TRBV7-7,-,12,CASRGEGGTQYF,TGTGCTAGCCGCGGGGAAGGAGGGACCCAGTACTTC
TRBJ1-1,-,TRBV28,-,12,CASEGQGGEAFF,TGTGCCAGCGAGGGGCAGGGAGGAGAAGCTTTCTTT
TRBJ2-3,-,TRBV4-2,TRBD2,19,CASSQESSGTSGLLDTQYF,TGTGCCAGCAGCCAAGAGTCAAGCGGGACTAGCGGGCTCTTAGATACGCAGTATTTT
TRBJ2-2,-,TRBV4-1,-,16,CASSQEGLLNTGELFF,TGCGCCAGCAGCCAAGAGGGACTTCTGAACACCGGGGAGCTGTTTTTT
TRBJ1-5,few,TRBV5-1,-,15,CASSSDGQPNQPQHF,TGCGCCAGCAGCTCGGATGGACAGCCGAATCAGCCCCAGCATTTT
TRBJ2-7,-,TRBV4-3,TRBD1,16,CASSQDRETGGRQQYF,TGCGCCAGCAGCCAAGATCGGGAGACAGGGGGCAGGCAGCAGTACTTC
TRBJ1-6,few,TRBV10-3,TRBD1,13,CAISRDSGTPLHF,TGTGCCATCAGTAGGGACAGTGGGACACCCCTCCACTTT
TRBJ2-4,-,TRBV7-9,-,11,CASSPGNIQYF,TGTGCCAGCAGCCCGGGGAACATTCAGTACTTC
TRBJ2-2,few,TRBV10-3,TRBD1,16,CATRPGGTGVHGELFF,TGTGCCACGCGTCCCGGGGGGACAGGGGTTCACGGGGAGCTGTTTTTT
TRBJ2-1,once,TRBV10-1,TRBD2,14,CASSRTRGPNEQFF,TGCGCCAGCAGTCGGACTAGAGGCCCCAATGAGCAGTTCTTC
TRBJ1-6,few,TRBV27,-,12,CASSSRNSPLHF,TGTGCCAGCAGTTCAAGGAATTCACCCCTCCACTTT
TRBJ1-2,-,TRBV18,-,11,CASSPGMGYTF,TGTGCCAGCTCACCAGGAATGGGCTACACCTTC
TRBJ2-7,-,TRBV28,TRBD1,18,CASSPHPGQGTSSYEQYF,TGTGCCAGCAGTCCCCACCCGGGACAGGGTACCTCCTCCTACGAGCAGTACTTC
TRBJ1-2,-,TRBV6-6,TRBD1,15,CASSYSATGAYGYTF,TGTGCCAGCAGTTACTCTGCGACAGGGGCCTATGGCTACACCTTC
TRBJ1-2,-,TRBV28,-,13,CASSFVSRDGYTF,TGTGCCAGCAGTTTCGTCAGTCGGGATGGCTACACCTTC
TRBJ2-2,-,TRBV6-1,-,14,CASSPMGNTGELFF,TGTGCCAGCAGTCCCATGGGGAACACCGGGGAGCTGTTTTTT
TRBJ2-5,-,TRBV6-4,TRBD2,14,CASRKGLAGNAQYF,TGTGCCAGCAGAAAGGGACTAGCGGGGAACGCCCAGTACTTC
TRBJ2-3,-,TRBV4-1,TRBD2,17,CASSQGLAGGLRDTQYF,TGCGCCAGCAGCCAGGGACTAGCGGGAGGGTTAAGAGATACGCAGTATTTT
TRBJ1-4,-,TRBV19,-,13,CASSRTGSEKLFF,TGTGCCAGTAGCCGAACAGGGAGTGAAAAACTGTTTTTT
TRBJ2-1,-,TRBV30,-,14,CAWSTGLSINEQFF,TGTGCCTGGAGTACCGGACTTTCGATCAATGAGCAGTTCTTC
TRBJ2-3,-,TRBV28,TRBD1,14,CASHDRGRTDTQYF,TGTGCCAGCCACGACAGGGGGCGTACAGATACGCAGTATTTT
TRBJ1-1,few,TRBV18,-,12,CASSPLGGLAFF,TGTGCCAGCTCACCACTCGGGGGGCTCGCTTTCTTT
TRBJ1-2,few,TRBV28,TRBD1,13,CASRLDREWGYTF,TGTGCCAGCAGACTAGACAGGGAGTGGGGCTACACCTTC
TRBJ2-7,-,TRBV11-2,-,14,CASSLFRSSYEQYF,TGTGCCAGCAGCTTATTCAGGAGCTCCTACGAGCAGTACTTC
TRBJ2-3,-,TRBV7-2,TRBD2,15,CASSLVAGSTDTQYF,TGTGCCAGCAGCTTAGTAGCGGGGAGCACAGATACGCAGTATTTT
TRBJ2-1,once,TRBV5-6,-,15,CASSLRQASYNEQFF,TGTGCCAGCAGCTTGAGACAGGCATCCTACAATGAGCAGTTCTTC
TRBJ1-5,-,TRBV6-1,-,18,CASSEAIGAQSSNQPQHF,TGTGCCAGCAGTGAAGCGATTGGGGCCCAGTCGAGCAATCAGCCCCAGCATTTT
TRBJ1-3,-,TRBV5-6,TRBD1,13,CASSLDRGGTIYF,TGTGCCAGCAGCTTGGACAGGGGAGGCACCATATATTTT
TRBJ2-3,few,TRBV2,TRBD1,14,CASRGQGSTDTQYF,TGTGCCAGCAGGGGACAGGGGTCCACAGATACGCAGTATTTT
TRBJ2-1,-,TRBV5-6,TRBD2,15,CASSLSGASYNEQFF,TGTGCCAGCAGCTTAAGCGGGGCCTCCTACAATGAGCAGTTCTTC
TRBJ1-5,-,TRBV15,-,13,CATSSLGPQPQHF,TGTGCCACCAGCAGTCTCGGCCCTCAGCCCCAGCATTTT
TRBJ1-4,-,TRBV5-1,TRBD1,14,CASSRTGGNEKLFF,TGCGCCAGCAGCCGGACAGGTGGTAATGAAAAACTGTTTTTT
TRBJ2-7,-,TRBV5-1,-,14,CASSLNGDNYEQYF,TGCGCCAGCAGCTTGAACGGGGATAACTACGAGCAGTACTTC
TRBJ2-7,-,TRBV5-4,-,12,CASSKGAYEQYF,TGTGCCAGCAGTAAGGGGGCCTACGAGCAGTACTTC
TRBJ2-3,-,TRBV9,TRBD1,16,CASSVGQGESTDTQYF,TGTGCCAGCAGCGTAGGGCAGGGGGAGAGCACAGATACGCAGTATTTT
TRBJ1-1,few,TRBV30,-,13,CAWSRQRNTEAFF,TGTGCCTGGAGCCGACAGCGGAACACTGAAGCTTTCTTT
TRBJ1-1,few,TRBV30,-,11,CAWTRNTEAFF,TGTGCCTGGACTCGGAACACTGAAGCTTTCTTT
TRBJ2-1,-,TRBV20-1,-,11,CSATPDNEQFF,TGCAGTGCGACGCCCGACAATGAGCAGTTCTTC
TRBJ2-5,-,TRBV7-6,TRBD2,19,CASSPRGGTSRPGQETQYF,TGTGCCAGCAGCCCCCGGGGGGGAACTAGTCGACCTGGCCAAGAGACCCAGTACTTC
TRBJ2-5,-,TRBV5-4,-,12,CASSHRDETQYF,TGTGCCAGCAGCCACAGGGACGAGACCCAGTACTTC
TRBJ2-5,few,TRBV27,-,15,CASSFRGGAGETQYF,TGTGCCAGCAGTTTTAGGGGGGGGGCGGGAGAGACCCAGTACTTC
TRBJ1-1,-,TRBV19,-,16,CASEQGRERNKGEAFF,TGTGCCAGCGAACAGGGAAGGGAACGGAACAAGGGTGAAGCTTTCTTT
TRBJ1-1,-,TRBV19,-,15,CASSFSLDWDTEAFF,TGTGCCAGTAGCTTTTCACTGGACTGGGACACTGAAGCTTTCTTT
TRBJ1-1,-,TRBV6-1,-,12,CASSVPNTEAFF,TGTGCCAGCAGTGTCCCAAACACTGAAGCTTTCTTT
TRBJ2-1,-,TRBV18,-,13,CASSPYRGNEQFF,TGTGCCAGCTCACCTTATAGAGGAAATGAGCAGTTCTTC
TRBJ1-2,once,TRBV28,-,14,CASSRQNTNYGYTF,TGTGCCAGCAGCCGGCAGAACACTAACTATGGCTACACCTTC
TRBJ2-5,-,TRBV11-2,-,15,CASSLVGYPEETQYF,TGTGCCAGCAGCTTAGTTGGCTACCCAGAAGAGACCCAGTACTTC
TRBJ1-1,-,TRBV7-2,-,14,CASSLVPLNTEAFF,TGTGCCAGCAGCTTAGTTCCCCTGAACACTGAAGCTTTCTTT
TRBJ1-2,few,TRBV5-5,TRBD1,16,CASSLGTSGQGHGYTF,TGTGCCAGCAGCTTGGGGACCTCGGGACAGGGTCATGGCTACACCTTC